Following are 7 T cell receptor beta chains from one sample sequenced in a study of control samples from healthy donors and cancer patients. Profiling relied on immunoSEQ multiplex PCR, and the TCRdb table lists in-frame clones only, not all of them. The table records some 70,000 clones, around 80% of them present only once. The specimen sequenced was blood. The receptor source for this set is a man in his 60s in good health.

The chain recombines TRBV9 with TRBJ1-2, with a possible D match to TRBD1 (6 bases). With 4 bases removed from V and 6 bases from J, the gap between germline ends came to 19 bases. The CDR3 runs to 15 residues. Germline lookup yields CDR1 SGDLS and CDR2 YYNGEE. The CDR3 nucleotides are TGTGCCAGCAGCCTAGAGGGGACAATGAACGATGGCTACACCTTC. Amino acids: CASSLEGTMNDGYTF.

The V gene is TRBV28, the J gene TRBJ1-5, with D perhaps matching TRBD1 (6 bases). Trimming took off 2 bases at V and 0 bases at J, with 17 bases between the two ends. The germline V gene encodes CDR1 MDHEN and CDR2 SYDVKM. This CDR3 region has 18 residues. The DNA for the CDR3 is TGTGCCAGCAGTTTACAGGGGACATTGGAACTTAGCAATCAGCCCCAGCATTTT. This codes for CASSLQGTLELSNQPQHF. Full variable domain (outside the CDR3, taken from reference TRBV28 and TRBJ1-5): DVKVTQSSRYLVKRTGEKVFLECVQDMDHENMFWYRQDPGLGLRLIYFSYDVKMKEKGDIPEGYSVSREKKERFSLILESASTNQTSMYLCASSLQGTLELSNQPQHFGDGTRLSIL.

J is TRBJ2-7 and V is TRBV19; D perhaps matches TRBD2 (5 bases). The CDR3 loop spans 16 amino acids. Trimming pared 3 bases from V and 4 bases from J, leaving 19 bases between. Per germline, CDR1 LNHDA and CDR2 SQIVND (reference sequence). Here the CDR3 DNA reads TGTGCCAGTAGTATTTCTGGTGGAGGTATGGGTTACGAGCAGTACTTC. It yields the protein CASSISGGGMGYEQYF. The whole variable domain, remainder taken from reference TRBV19 and TRBJ2-7, is DGGITQSPKYLFRKEGQNVTLSCEQNLNHDAMYWYRQDPGQGLRLIYYSQIVNDFQKGDIAEGYSVSREKKESFPLTVTSAQKNPTAFYLCASSISGGGMGYEQYFGPGTRLTVT.

The genes are TRBV7-7 and TRBJ2-5, with TRBD2 as a possible D gene (7 bases). Trimming stripped 5 bases from V and 4 bases from J, with 17 bases between. The CDR3 spans 15 residues. Germline assignment: CDR1 SSHAT and CDR2 FNYEAQ (reference sequence). The CDR3 coding sequence is TGTGCCAGCAGCCCCCCAAGGGGGGGCGGAGAGACCCAGTACTTC. Translating it yields CASSPPRGGGETQYF.

The rearrangement links TRBV9 to TRBJ2-1, with 12 bases that match TRBD2. Germline values: CDR1 SGDLS, CDR2 YYNGEE. The length of the CDR3 is 15 residues. V trimming: 0 bases; J trimming: 10 bases; junction bases outside the gene matches: 5. The CDR3 spells CASSVETSGGGEQFF. Written as DNA, the CDR3 is TGTGCCAGCAGCGTAGAGACTAGCGGGGGCGGAGAGCAGTTCTTC.

This chain joins TRBV2 and TRBJ2-2; perhaps TRBD2 as D (6 bases). Deletions cut 3 bases from V and 7 bases from J, with 12 bases between. Germline CDR1 reads SNHLY; CDR2 reads FYNNEI. The CDR3 consists of 14 residues. The CDR3 region is CASSESRDIGELFF. CDR3 nucleotide sequence: TGTGCCAGCAGTGAGTCGCGGGATATCGGGGAGCTGTTTTTT.

The chain carries TRBV4-3 and TRBJ2-1; 7 bases map to TRBD2. Germline-derived CDR1 and CDR2 are LGHNA and YSLEER. This CDR3 spans 15 amino acids. The J segment lost 2 bases and the V segment lost 3 bases, leaving 4 bases of the junction unmatched. CDR3 sequence reads: CASSQVLAAYNEQFF. CDR3 bases: TGCGCCAGCAGCCAGGTTCTAGCGGCCTACAATGAGCAGTTCTTC.